The entry below describes one TCR beta chain. This specimen comes from a study of T cell changes during pregnancy in multiple sclerosis. Profiled with immunoSEQ multiplex PCR; TCRdb holds only in-frame clones, not every one. The sample has 25,000 to 30,000 clones, 85% to 90% seen once. Per germline, CDR1 MDHEN and CDR2 SYDVKM. This CDR3 spans 13 amino acids. With 6 bases clipped from V and 4 bases from J, the junction kept 2 bases outside the gene matches. The receptor comes from a female donor with multiple sclerosis, enrolled in a pregnancy study. V is TRBV28 and J is TRBJ1-2, with 10 bases aligning to TRBD1. The sequencing used CD8+ T cells from peripheral blood mononuclear cells, collected after pregnancy. As DNA, the CDR3 is TGTGCCAGCAGGACAGGGGGCGGCTATGGCTACACCTTC. Residues: CASRTGGGYGYTF.